The present T cell receptor beta chain was sequenced within a study of CD8 T cells in Susac syndrome. CD8+ and CD4+ blood T cells underwent TCR beta sequencing. This CDR3 has 15 amino acids. Trimming left V 1 base short and J 8 bases short, with 15 bases between. Germline CDR1 is LGHDT and CDR2 is YNNKEL (reference sequence). An input of about 0.45 to 1 ug of RNA was subjected to reverse transcription using random hexamers. TCRdb processed the immunoSEQ multiplex PCR reads anew with MiXCR; each CDR3 protein has one entry. The data show hundreds of thousands of distinct CDR3 sequences, approximately 90% seen once.

This receptor was taken from a human donor with multiple sclerosis. The sample consisted of CD8+ T cells from PBMCs. The rearrangement uses TRBV3-1 and TRBJ2-1, with D unclear. The CDR3 protein is CASSQAARGIDEQFF. DNA for the CDR3: TGTGCCAGCAGCCAAGCAGCGAGAGGTATCGATGAGCAGTTCTTC.